These 31 T cell receptor beta chains were sequenced from one sample in a study of T cell responses to AZD1222 COVID-19 vaccine. Assay: immunoSEQ multiplex PCR; the TCRdb copy retains only in-frame clones and omits some. The sample carries 100,000 to 140,000 clones, 80% to 95% recorded once. Sequenced here: peripheral blood, sampled 28 days after the second AZD1222 dose. The receptors stem from an adult who received the AZD1222 COVID-19 vaccine.

The J gene is TRBJ1-6, the V gene TRBV12-3 or TRBV12-4, with 8 bases that match TRBD1. CDR3 length equals 13 residues. The junction had 6 bases not matched to a gene; V was cut back by 7 bases and J by 10 bases. The CDR3 protein is CASTNDRGSPLHF. CDR3 coding DNA: TGTGCCAGCACCAACGACAGGGGCTCACCCCTCCACTTT.

This clone was recorded a few times. The chain is built from TRBV7-9 and TRBJ1-1; a weak D match, TRBD1 (5 bases). CDR1 and CDR2 from the germline V gene are SEHNR and FQNEAQ (reference sequence). Trimming pared 4 bases from V and 1 base from J, leaving 13 bases between. CDR3 size: 15 residues. CDR3 sequence: CASSSLGTRNTEAFF. The CDR3 nucleotides read TGTGCCAGCAGCTCTCTAGGGACTAGGAACACTGAAGCTTTCTTT.

The chain combines TRBV18 with TRBJ1-2; the D is unclear. The CDR3 totals 14 residues. The V and J ends lost 3 bases and 0 bases respectively, with 8 bases between them. CDR1 is KGHSH, CDR2 LQKENI, per germline. The CDR3 reads CASSPAGANYGYTF. Here the CDR3 DNA reads TGTGCCAGCTCACCGGCCGGGGCTAACTATGGCTACACCTTC.

This clone came up a few times. This sequence joins TRBV6-4 and TRBJ2-1, with 12 bases that match TRBD2. This CDR3 is 14 amino acids long. The germline CDR1 and CDR2 sequences are MRHNA and SNTAGT. V dropped 6 bases and J dropped 5; count of bases not matched to a gene: 2. CDR3 in DNA: TGTGCCAGCAGCGGACTAGCGGGAAACAATGAGCAGTTCTTC. Protein product: CASSGLAGNNEQFF.

CDR3 coding DNA: TGTGCCAGCAGCTCAGGGGGGAGTGAAAAACTGTTTTTT. Translated, it gives CASSSGGSEKLFF. The chain recombines TRBV11-2 with TRBJ1-4; 7 positions agree with TRBD1. Germline trimming cut 4 bases from V and 7 bases from J; bases unmatched to any gene: 3. Germline V gene sequence: CDR1 SGHAT, CDR2 FQNNGV. CDR3 length equals 13 residues.

V and J are TRBV10-2 and TRBJ1-4, with a tentative D call TRBD1 (6 bases). From germline, CDR1 is WSHSY and CDR2 SAAADI. The V end lost 0 bases, the J end lost 4 bases, and 12 bases lay between the germline ends. This CDR3 is 16 amino acids long. The CDR3 loop is CASSESWGGLNEKLFF. As DNA, the CDR3 is TGCGCCAGCAGTGAGTCCTGGGGGGGCCTTAATGAAAAACTGTTTTTT.

V is TRBV6-1 and J is TRBJ1-2, with D possibly matching TRBD1 (5 bases). CDR3 size: 14 residues. Germline CDR1 reads MNHNS; CDR2 reads SASEGT. V gave up 1 base and J gave up 4 bases, with 10 bases separating them. This CDR3 reads CASSEGLTGYGYTF. The CDR3 DNA reads TGTGCCAGCAGTGAAGGGTTAACAGGCTATGGCTACACCTTC.

The J gene is TRBJ2-3, the V gene TRBV14, with a tentative D call TRBD2 (5 bases). Trimming removed 1 base at V and 8 bases at J, with 13 bases between. The CDR3 sequence is 14 residues long. Germline V CDR1 and CDR2: SGHDN, FVKESK. CDR3 amino acids: CASSQAMLASTQYF. CDR3 DNA: TGTGCCAGCAGCCAAGCAATGCTAGCCTCTACGCAGTATTTT. Using reference TRBV14 and TRBJ2-3 for the parts outside the CDR3, the full variable domain is EAGVTQFPSHSVIEKGQTVTLRCDPISGHDNLYWYRRVMGKEIKFLLHFVKESKQDESGMPNNRFLAERTGGTYSTLKVQPAELEDSGVYFCASSQAMLASTQYFGPGTRLTVL.

V is TRBV7-8 and J is TRBJ1-5; perhaps TRBD1 as D (6 bases). Per the germline V gene, CDR1 is SGHVS and CDR2 is FQNEAQ. Deletions cut 3 bases from V and 3 bases from J, with 12 bases between. The CDR3 loop spans 15 amino acids. CDR3 residues: CASSFASGANQPQHF. The CDR3 coding sequence is TGTGCCAGCAGCTTCGCGTCAGGGGCCAATCAGCCCCAGCATTTT.

This clone appeared a single time. V gene TRBV10-3 combines with J gene TRBJ1-2; the D is unclear. The V gene lost 0 bases and the J gene lost 4 bases, with 12 bases spanning the gap. The CDR3 loop spans 15 amino acids. Germline lookup yields CDR1 ENHRY and CDR2 SYGVKD. CDR3 residues: CAISESGGSRYGYTF. CDR3 bases: TGTGCCATCAGTGAGTCAGGAGGGTCCCGCTATGGCTACACCTTC.

This chain connects TRBV7-9 to TRBJ2-3; 7 positions agree with TRBD1. Germline CDR1 reads SEHNR; CDR2 reads FQNEAQ (reference sequence). Trimming at V came to 5 bases and at J to 4 bases, leaving 6 bases not matched to a gene. The CDR3 consists of 14 residues. CDR3 residues: CASSIRQGADTQYF. The DNA for the CDR3 is TGTGCCAGCAGCATCCGACAGGGCGCAGATACGCAGTATTTT.

The chain carries TRBV5-6 and TRBJ1-2; 8 nucleotides agree with TRBD1. V was pared by 4 bases and J by 4 bases, with 6 bases of the junction left unmatched. The CDR3 is 14 amino acids. CDR1 is SGHDT, CDR2 YYEEEE, per germline. The CDR3 DNA is TGTGCCAGCAGCCCCGACAGGGGCGCCTATGGCTACACCTTC. This translates into CASSPDRGAYGYTF.

The V call is TRBV25-1, the J call TRBJ2-3; 9 bases are shared with TRBD1. The V and J ends lost 11 bases and 5 bases, in that order; junction bases with no gene match: 8. Germline V gives CDR1 MGHDK, CDR2 SYGVNS. The CDR3 is 13 amino acids. The CDR3 DNA is TGTGCCTCCACAGGGGGCGTGCTAGATACGCAGTATTTT. It specifies CASTGGVLDTQYF.

This CDR3 is CASSHLNDNAGYGYTF. CDR3 nucleotide sequence: TGTGCCAGCAGCCACCTAAACGACAACGCGGGATATGGCTACACCTTC. The J gene is TRBJ1-2, the V gene TRBV3-1 (or the pseudogene TRBV3-2), with D unclear. Trimming removed 3 bases from V and 5 bases from J, with 19 bases in between. The V gene's germline CDR1 is LGHDT and CDR2 YNNKEL (reference sequence). This CDR3 spans 16 amino acids.

The chain recombines TRBV7-9 with TRBJ1-3; no definite D call. Germline CDR1 reads SEHNR; CDR2 reads FQNEAQ (reference sequence). The CDR3 sequence is 15 residues long. The ends were cut back, 3 bases at V and 0 bases at J, with 9 bases in the middle. Here the CDR3 DNA reads TGTGCCAGCAGCTTCTCCGTAAGCTCTGGAAACACCATATATTTT. Translated, it gives CASSFSVSSGNTIYF.

This rearrangement joins TRBV6-2 or TRBV6-3 to TRBJ2-5, with D possibly being TRBD1 (5 bases). With 5 bases removed from V and 5 bases from J, the gap between germline ends came to 15 bases. CDR3 length equals 14 residues. Germline V gives CDR1 MNHEY, CDR2 SVGEGT. CDR3 sequence: CASSHRQLGETQYF. CDR3 bases: TGTGCCAGCAGTCACCGACAGTTAGGGGAGACCCAGTACTTC.

The chain couples TRBV4-3 to TRBJ2-1; unclear D gene. V dropped 0 bases and J dropped 2 bases, with 11 bases sitting between them. The germline gives CDR1 LGHNA, CDR2 YSLEER. The CDR3 covers 16 residues. This chain's CDR3 is CASSQDTASPYNEQFF. The CDR3 DNA reads TGCGCCAGCAGCCAAGACACTGCTTCCCCCTACAATGAGCAGTTCTTC.

CDR3 region: CASSYLTGGTEAFF. The DNA for the CDR3 is TGTGCCAGCAGTTACTTGACAGGGGGCACTGAAGCTTTCTTT. The V call is TRBV6-5, the J call TRBJ1-1; 9 positions match TRBD1. The CDR3 runs 14 residues. The germline V gene encodes CDR1 MNHEY and CDR2 SVGAGI. V trimming: 1 base; J trimming: 4 bases; junction bases outside the gene matches: 1.

The chain joins TRBV9 to TRBJ1-1, with TRBD1 identical over 9 bases. Unmatched junction bases numbered 13, after V lost 5 bases and J lost 8 bases. Germline CDR1 and CDR2: SGDLS and YYNGEE. The CDR3 spans 15 residues. CDR3 in DNA: TGTGCCAGCAGTGGGGGCTTCCGGACAGGGGAAGAAGCTTTCTTT. It specifies CASSGGFRTGEEAFF. The full variable domain, completed using reference TRBV9 and TRBJ1-1, is DSGVTQTPKHLITATGQRVTLRCSPRSGDLSVYWYQQSLDQGLQFLIQYYNGEERAKGNILERFSAQQFPDLHSELNLSSLELGDSALYFCASSGGFRTGEEAFFGQGTRLTVV.

This clone was seen only once. V and J are TRBV5-1 and TRBJ2-3; 11 bases are shared with TRBD2. With 4 bases clipped from V and 1 base from J, the junction kept 5 bases outside the gene matches. The CDR3 totals 16 residues. CDR1 is SGHRS and CDR2 is YFSETQ in the germline V gene. CDR3 region: CASSPGLAARTDTQYF. Here the CDR3 DNA reads TGCGCCAGCAGCCCGGGACTAGCGGCTCGCACAGATACGCAGTATTTT.

CDR3 nucleotide sequence: TGTGCCAGCAGTTTGGTGCGACCCGGGGATACGCAGTATTTT. This translates into CASSLVRPGDTQYF. The rearrangement uses TRBV27 and TRBJ2-3; D ambiguous. Looked up from germline, CDR1 is MNHEY and CDR2 is SMNVEV (reference sequence). Trimming removed 3 bases at V and 6 bases at J, with 13 bases between. The CDR3 length is 14 residues.

V is TRBV30 and J is TRBJ2-3, with D hard to call. The CDR3 is 13 residues long. Looked up from germline, CDR1 is GTSNPN and CDR2 is SVGIG (reference sequence). V gave up 4 bases and J gave up 6 bases, with 14 bases separating them. CDR3 sequence reads: CAWTTHSTDTQYF. DNA of the CDR3: TGTGCCTGGACAACACATAGTACTGATACGCAGTATTTT.

The chain has TRBV6-5 and TRBJ1-6; 9 bases line up with TRBD1. Germline V gene lookup returns CDR1 MNHEY and CDR2 SVGAGI. The CDR3 is 15 residues long. V gave up 2 bases and J gave up 12 bases; unmatched junction bases: 8. CDR3 bases: TGTGCCAGCAGTTACAAAGGACAGGGGCGGGTACCCCTCCACTTT. This gives the protein CASSYKGQGRVPLHF.

In this sample, this clone turned up once. The gene calls are TRBV6-4 and TRBJ2-1; TRBD2 matches 11 bases. The CDR3 extends over 15 amino acids. Germline V CDR1 and CDR2: MRHNA, SNTAGT. V trimming: 3 bases; J trimming: 8 bases; junction bases outside the gene matches: 6. The CDR3 loop reads CASSEVAGGRDEQFF. The DNA of the CDR3 is TGTGCCAGCAGTGAAGTAGCGGGGGGGCGCGATGAGCAGTTCTTC.

This clone was observed a handful of times. The J gene is TRBJ2-3, the V gene TRBV19, with 7 bases lining up with TRBD1. After removal of 6 bases from V and 4 bases from J, the junction contained 10 bases not matched to a gene. This CDR3 has 15 residues. Germline CDR1 LNHDA, CDR2 SQIVND (reference sequence). CDR3 sequence: CASSLQGRIADTQYF. In nucleotides, the CDR3 is TGTGCCAGTAGCCTACAGGGGCGTATCGCAGATACGCAGTATTTT. Full variable domain (remainder filled in from reference TRBV19 and TRBJ2-3): DGGITQSPKYLFRKEGQNVTLSCEQNLNHDAMYWYRQDPGQGLRLIYYSQIVNDFQKGDIAEGYSVSREKKESFPLTVTSAQKNPTAFYLCASSLQGRIADTQYFGPGTRLTVL.

CDR3 amino acids: CASSHRTGGVEQYF. The CDR3 nucleotides are TGTGCCAGCAGCCATCGGACAGGGGGTGTCGAGCAGTACTTC. V and J are TRBV7-9 and TRBJ2-7; 10 nucleotides agree with TRBD1. The CDR3 has 14 amino acids. Germline-derived CDR1 and CDR2 are SEHNR and FQNEAQ (reference sequence). V shed 5 bases and J 6 bases; nucleotides not matched to a gene: 7.

The genes are TRBV14 and TRBJ2-7, with D perhaps given as TRBD1 or TRBD2 (7 bases each). V lost 5 bases, J lost 3 bases, and 17 bases lay in between. The CDR3 totals 15 residues. Germline CDR1 is SGHDN and CDR2 is FVKESK. CDR3 DNA sequence: TGTGCCAGCAGCGGGGGGGGACAGAATTTCTACGAGCAGTACTTC. This codes for CASSGGGQNFYEQYF.

This chain connects TRBV11-2 to TRBJ2-7; 7 bases align to TRBD1. V was pared by 6 bases and J by 6 bases, with 5 bases of the junction left unmatched. Germline lookup yields CDR1 SGHAT and CDR2 FQNNGV. CDR3 length equals 12 residues. The CDR3 DNA is TGTGCCAGCAGTAGCGACAGGGTCGAGCAGTACTTC. Its translation: CASSSDRVEQYF.

This clone was seen more than once but under ten times. The chain joins TRBV5-1 to TRBJ1-1, with 7 bases aligning to TRBD1. The CDR3 extends over 15 amino acids. Germline V CDR1 and CDR2: SGHRS, YFSETQ. Trimming cost V 0 bases and J 7 bases; bases outside gene matches: 9. This CDR3 reads CASSLGSTGDLEAFF. CDR3 in DNA: TGCGCCAGCAGCTTGGGATCTACAGGGGATCTTGAAGCTTTCTTT.

V gene TRBV5-1 combines with J gene TRBJ2-7; D may be TRBD1 (6 bases). The germline V gene encodes CDR1 SGHRS and CDR2 YFSETQ. V was trimmed by 5 bases and J by 0 bases, leaving 9 bases between them. The CDR3 is made up of 13 amino acids. The CDR3 region has the DNA TGCGCCAGCAGGGGGGCTCTCTCCTACGAGCAGTACTTC. This encodes CASRGALSYEQYF.

V and J are TRBV18 and TRBJ2-7; weak D call: TRBD1 (6 bases). The germline CDR1 and CDR2 sequences are KGHSH and LQKENI. Trimming pared 3 bases from V and 0 bases from J, leaving 15 bases between. The CDR3 is 16 residues long. The CDR3 reads CASSPRQVQSSYEQYF. CDR3 in DNA: TGTGCCAGCTCACCGCGACAGGTCCAGAGCTCCTACGAGCAGTACTTC. The full variable domain, in which reference TRBV18 and TRBJ2-7 provide the parts outside the CDR3, is NAGVMQNPRHLVRRRGQEARLRCSPMKGHSHVYWYRQLPEEGLKFMVYLQKENIIDESGMPKERFSAEFPKEGPSILRIQQVVRGDSAAYFCASSPRQVQSSYEQYFGPGTRLTVT.